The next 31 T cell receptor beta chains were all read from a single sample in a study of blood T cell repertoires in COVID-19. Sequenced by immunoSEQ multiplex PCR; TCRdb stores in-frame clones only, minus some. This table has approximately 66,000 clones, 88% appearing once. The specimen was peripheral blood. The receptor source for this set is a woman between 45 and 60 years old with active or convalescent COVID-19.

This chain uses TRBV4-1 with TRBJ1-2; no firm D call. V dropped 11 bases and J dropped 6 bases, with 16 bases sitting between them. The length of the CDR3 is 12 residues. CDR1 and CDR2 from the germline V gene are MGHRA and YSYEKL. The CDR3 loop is CAPRRCSHGYTF. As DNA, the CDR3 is TGCGCCCCCCGGCGGTGTAGCCATGGCTACACCTTC.

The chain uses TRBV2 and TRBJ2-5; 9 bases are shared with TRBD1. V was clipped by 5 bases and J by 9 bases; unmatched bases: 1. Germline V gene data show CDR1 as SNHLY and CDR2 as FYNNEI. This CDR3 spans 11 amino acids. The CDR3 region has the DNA TGTGCCAGCAGTCGACAGGGGGCCCAGTACTTC. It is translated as CASSRQGAQYF.

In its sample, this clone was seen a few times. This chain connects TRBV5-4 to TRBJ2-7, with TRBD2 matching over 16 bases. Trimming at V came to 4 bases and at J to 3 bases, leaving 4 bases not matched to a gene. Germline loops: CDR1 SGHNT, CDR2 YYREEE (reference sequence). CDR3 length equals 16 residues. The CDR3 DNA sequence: TGTGCCAGCAGCCAAGGGACTAGCGGGAGGGTCTACGAGCAGTACTTC. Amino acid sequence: CASSQGTSGRVYEQYF.

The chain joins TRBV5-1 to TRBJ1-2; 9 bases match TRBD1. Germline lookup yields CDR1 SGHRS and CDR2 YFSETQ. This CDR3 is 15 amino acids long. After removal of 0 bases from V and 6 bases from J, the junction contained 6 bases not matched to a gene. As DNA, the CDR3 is TGCGCCAGCAGCTTGGGGGACAGGGAAAGAGATGGCTACACCTTC. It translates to CASSLGDRERDGYTF.

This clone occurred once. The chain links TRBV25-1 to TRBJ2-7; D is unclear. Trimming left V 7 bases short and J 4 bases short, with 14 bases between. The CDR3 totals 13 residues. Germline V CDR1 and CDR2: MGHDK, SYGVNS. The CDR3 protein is CASTLYVGYEQYF. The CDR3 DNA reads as TGTGCCAGCACGCTGTACGTCGGGTACGAGCAGTACTTC.

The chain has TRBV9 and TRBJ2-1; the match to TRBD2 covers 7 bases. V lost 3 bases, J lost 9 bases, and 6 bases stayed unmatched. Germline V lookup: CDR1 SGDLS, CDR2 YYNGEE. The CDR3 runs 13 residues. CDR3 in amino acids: CASSASGMGEQFF. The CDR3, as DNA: TGTGCCAGCAGCGCCAGCGGGATGGGTGAGCAGTTCTTC.

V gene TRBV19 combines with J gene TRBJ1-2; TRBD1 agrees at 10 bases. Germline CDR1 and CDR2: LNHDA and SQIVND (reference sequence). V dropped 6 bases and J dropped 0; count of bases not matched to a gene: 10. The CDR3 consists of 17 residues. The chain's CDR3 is CASRPLDGTGANYGYTF. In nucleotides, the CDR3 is TGTGCCAGTAGACCTCTCGATGGGACAGGGGCTAACTATGGCTACACCTTC.

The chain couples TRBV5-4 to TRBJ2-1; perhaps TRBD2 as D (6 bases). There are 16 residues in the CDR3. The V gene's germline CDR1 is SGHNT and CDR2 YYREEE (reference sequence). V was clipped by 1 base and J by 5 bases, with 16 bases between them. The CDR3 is CASSLRRAPANNEQFF. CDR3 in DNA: TGTGCCAGCAGCTTGAGGAGGGCACCGGCTAACAATGAGCAGTTCTTC.

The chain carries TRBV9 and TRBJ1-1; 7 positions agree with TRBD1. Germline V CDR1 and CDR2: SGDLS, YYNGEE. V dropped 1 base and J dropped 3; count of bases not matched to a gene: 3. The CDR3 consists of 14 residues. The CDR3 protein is CASSVFGTDTEAFF. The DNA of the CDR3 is TGTGCCAGCAGCGTATTCGGGACAGACACTGAAGCTTTCTTT. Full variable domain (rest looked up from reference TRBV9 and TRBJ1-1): DSGVTQTPKHLITATGQRVTLRCSPRSGDLSVYWYQQSLDQGLQFLIQYYNGEERAKGNILERFSAQQFPDLHSELNLSSLELGDSALYFCASSVFGTDTEAFFGQGTRLTVV.

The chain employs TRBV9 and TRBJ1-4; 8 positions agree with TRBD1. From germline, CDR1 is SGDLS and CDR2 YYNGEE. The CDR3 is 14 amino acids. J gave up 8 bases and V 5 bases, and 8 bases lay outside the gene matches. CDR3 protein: CASSPQGAGEKLFF. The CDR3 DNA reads TGTGCCAGCAGTCCCCAGGGGGCCGGGGAAAAACTGTTTTTT.

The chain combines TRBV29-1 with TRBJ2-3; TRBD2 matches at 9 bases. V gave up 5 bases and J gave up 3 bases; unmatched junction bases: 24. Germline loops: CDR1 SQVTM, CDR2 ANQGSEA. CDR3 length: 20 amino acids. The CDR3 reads CSVPLNDIAGVVTITDTQYF. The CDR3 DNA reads TGCAGCGTTCCACTTAATGATATAGCGGGAGTGGTCACTATAACAGATACGCAGTATTTT.

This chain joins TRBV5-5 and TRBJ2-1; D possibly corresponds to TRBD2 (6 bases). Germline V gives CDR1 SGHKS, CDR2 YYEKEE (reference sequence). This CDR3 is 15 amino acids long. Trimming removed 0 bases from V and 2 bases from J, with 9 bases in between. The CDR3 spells CASSLAGDAYNEQFF. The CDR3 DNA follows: TGTGCCAGCAGCTTGGCGGGAGACGCCTACAATGAGCAGTTCTTC.

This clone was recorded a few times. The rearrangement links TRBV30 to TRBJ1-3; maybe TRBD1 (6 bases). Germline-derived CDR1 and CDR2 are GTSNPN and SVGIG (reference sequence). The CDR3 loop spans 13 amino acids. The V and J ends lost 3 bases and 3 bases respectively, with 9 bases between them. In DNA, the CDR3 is TGTGCCTGGAGCAGGGGTGTTGGAAACACCATATATTTT. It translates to CAWSRGVGNTIYF.

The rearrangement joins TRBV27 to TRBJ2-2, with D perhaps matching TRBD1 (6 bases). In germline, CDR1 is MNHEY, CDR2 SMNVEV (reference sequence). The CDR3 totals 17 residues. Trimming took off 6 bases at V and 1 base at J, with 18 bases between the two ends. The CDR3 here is CASSLRGDLGNTGELFF. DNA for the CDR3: TGTGCCAGCAGCCTCAGGGGAGACTTAGGGAACACCGGGGAGCTGTTTTTT.

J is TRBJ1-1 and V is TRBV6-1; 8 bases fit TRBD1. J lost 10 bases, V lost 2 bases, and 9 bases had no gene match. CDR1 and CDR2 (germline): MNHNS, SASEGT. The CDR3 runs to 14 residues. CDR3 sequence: CASSESRQGIGAFF. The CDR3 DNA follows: TGTGCCAGCAGTGAATCTAGACAGGGGATAGGAGCTTTCTTT.

DNA for the CDR3: TGTGCCAGCAGTTTACTAGCGGGAGGAGAAGAGCAGTACTTC. Encoded protein: CASSLLAGGEEQYF. The chain couples TRBV2 to TRBJ2-7, with 12 bases lining up with TRBD2. The CDR3 spans 14 residues. Trimming took 5 bases from V and 7 from J; bases not matched to a gene: 6. Germline CDR1 SNHLY, CDR2 FYNNEI.

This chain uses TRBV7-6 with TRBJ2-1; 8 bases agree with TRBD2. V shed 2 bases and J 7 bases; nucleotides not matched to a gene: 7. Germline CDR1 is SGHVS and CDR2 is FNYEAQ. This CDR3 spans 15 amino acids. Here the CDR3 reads CASSLTPAGENEQFF. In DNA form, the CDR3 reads TGTGCCAGCAGCTTAACCCCAGCGGGAGAGAATGAGCAGTTCTTC.

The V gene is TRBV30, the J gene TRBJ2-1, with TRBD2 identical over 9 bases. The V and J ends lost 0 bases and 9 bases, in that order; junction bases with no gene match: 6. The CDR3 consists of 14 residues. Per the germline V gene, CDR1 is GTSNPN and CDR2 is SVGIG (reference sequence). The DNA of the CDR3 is TGTGCCTGGAGTGTAAGGTCAGCGGGGGGTGAGCAGTTCTTC. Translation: CAWSVRSAGGEQFF.

The CDR3 bases are TGTGCCAGCGAGCTGGGTGGGGCAGGGGCAGAGACCCAGTACTTC. Its translation: CASELGGAGAETQYF. The chain carries TRBV28 and TRBJ2-5; tentatively, D is TRBD1 (6 bases). CDR1 MDHEN and CDR2 SYDVKM come from the germline V gene. CDR3 length: 15 residues. Deletions cut 8 bases from V and 4 bases from J, with 20 bases between.

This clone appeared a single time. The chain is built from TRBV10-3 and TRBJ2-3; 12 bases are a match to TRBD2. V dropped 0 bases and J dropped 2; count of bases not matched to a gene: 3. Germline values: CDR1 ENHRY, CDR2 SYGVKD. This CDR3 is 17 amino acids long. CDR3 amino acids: CAISESRTSGNTDTQYF. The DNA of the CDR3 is TGTGCCATCAGTGAGTCCAGGACTAGCGGGAACACAGATACGCAGTATTTT.

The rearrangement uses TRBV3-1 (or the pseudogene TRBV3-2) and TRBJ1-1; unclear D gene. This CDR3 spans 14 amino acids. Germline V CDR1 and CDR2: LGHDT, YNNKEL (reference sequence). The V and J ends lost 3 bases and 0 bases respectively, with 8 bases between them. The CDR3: CASSQGTMNTEAFF. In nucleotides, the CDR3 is TGTGCCAGCAGCCAGGGCACCATGAACACTGAAGCTTTCTTT.

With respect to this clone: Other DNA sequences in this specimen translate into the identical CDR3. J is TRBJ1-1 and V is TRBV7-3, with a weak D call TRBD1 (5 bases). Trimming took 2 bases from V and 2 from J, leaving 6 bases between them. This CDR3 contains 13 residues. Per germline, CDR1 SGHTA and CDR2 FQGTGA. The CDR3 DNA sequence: TGTGCCAGCAGCTTAGACAGAAACACTGAAGCTTTCTTT. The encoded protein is CASSLDRNTEAFF.

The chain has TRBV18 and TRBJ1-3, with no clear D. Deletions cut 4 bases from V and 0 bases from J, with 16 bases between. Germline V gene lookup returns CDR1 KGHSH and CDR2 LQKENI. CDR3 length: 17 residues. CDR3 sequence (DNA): TGTGCCAGCTCACGGTTTCCGGCTACAGACTCTGGAAACACCATATATTTT. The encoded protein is CASSRFPATDSGNTIYF.

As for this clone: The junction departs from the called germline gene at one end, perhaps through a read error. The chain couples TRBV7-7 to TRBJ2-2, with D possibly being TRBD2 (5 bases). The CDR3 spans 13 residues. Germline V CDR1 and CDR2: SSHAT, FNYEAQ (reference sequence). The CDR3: CASSLGGTGELFF. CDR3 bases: TGTGCTAGCAGCTTAGGCGGGACCGGGGAGCTGTTTTTT.

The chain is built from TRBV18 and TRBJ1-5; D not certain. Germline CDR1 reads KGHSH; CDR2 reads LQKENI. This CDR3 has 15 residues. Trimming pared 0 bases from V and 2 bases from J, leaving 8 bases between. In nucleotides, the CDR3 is TGTGCCAGCTCACCACCTCAGCAGGGCAATCAGCCCCAGCATTTT. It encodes CASSPPQQGNQPQHF.

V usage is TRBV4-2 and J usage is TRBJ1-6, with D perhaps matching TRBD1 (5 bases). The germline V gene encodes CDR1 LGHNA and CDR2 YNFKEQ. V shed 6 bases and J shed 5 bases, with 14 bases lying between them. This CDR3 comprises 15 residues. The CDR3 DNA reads TGTGCCAGCAGGCTGACAGCCACCAATAATTCACCCCTCCACTTT. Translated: CASRLTATNNSPLHF.

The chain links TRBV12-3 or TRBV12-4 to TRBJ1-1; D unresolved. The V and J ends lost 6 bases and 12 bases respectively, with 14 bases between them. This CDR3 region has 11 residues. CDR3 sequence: CASSPDTETFF. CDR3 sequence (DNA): TGTGCCAGCAGCCCCGACACCGAGACTTTCTTT.

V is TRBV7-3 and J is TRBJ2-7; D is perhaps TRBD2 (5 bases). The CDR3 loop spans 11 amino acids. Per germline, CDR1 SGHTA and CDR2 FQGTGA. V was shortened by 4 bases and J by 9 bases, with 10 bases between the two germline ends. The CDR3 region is CASSSSSLQYF. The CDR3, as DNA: TGTGCCAGCAGCTCTTCTAGCCTGCAGTACTTC.

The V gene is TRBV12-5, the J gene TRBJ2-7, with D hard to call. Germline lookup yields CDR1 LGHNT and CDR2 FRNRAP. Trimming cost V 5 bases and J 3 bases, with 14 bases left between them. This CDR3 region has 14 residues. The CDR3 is CASGNRDGYYEQYF. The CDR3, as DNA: TGTGCTAGTGGTAACCGCGATGGTTACTACGAGCAGTACTTC.

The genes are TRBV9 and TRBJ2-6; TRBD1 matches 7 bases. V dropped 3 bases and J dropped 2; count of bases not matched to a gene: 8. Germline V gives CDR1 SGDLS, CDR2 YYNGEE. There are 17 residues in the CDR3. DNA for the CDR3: TGTGCCAGCAGCGAGAGGACAGGAGGAACTGGGGCCAACGTCCTGACTTTC. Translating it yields CASSERTGGTGANVLTF.

The CDR3 spells CASVRGLGGLNQPQHF. The CDR3 bases are TGTGCCAGCGTTAGAGGGTTGGGGGGTCTCAATCAGCCCCAGCATTTT. The chain has TRBV28 and TRBJ1-5, with TRBD1 as a possible D gene (5 bases). The germline gives CDR1 MDHEN, CDR2 SYDVKM. Trimming shortened V by 8 bases and J by 3 bases, and 20 bases separated the two germline ends. The CDR3 loop spans 16 amino acids.